This T cell receptor (beta chain) is drawn from a study of T-cell memory formation after mild COVID-19. Regarding the study as a whole: While clones contracting from day 15 to 85 were balanced between CD4 and CD8, later expanders leaned CD4+.

Each CDR3 protein gets one entry after TCRdb re-called the 5' RACE reads with MiXCR. The sample yields about 390,000 distinct CDR3 sequences, 15% to 20% seen once. As for this clonotype: No antigen is known for it.

Trimming took off 4 bases at V and 2 bases at J, with 9 bases between the two ends. Germline CDR1 SGHVS, CDR2 FNYEAQ. The CDR3 is 14 residues long. Material: PBMCs or a T cell subset sorted from them (not recorded which). The sequence derives from a man younger than 35 who had mild COVID-19 (a few samples of this study predate the infection). Cell type and time point are not known. The chain combines TRBV7-6 with TRBJ2-1; D is possibly TRBD2 (6 bases). CDR3 sequence: CASSSGGPYNEQFF. The CDR3 DNA sequence: TGTGCCAGCAGCTCCGGGGGTCCCTACAATGAGCAGTTCTTC.